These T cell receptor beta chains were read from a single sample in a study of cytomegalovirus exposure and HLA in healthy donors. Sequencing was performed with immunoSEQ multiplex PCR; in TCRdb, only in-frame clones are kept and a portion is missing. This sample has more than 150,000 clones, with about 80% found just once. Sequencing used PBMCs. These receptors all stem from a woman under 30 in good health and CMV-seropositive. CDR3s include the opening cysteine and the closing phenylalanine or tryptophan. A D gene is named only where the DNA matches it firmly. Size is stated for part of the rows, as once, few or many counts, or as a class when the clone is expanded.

CDR3: CASSSGGLAGDQETQYF
DNA: TGTGCCAGCAGCTCTGGTGGATTAGCGGGGGATCAAGAGACCCAGTACTTC
D: TRBD2
J: TRBJ2-5
V: TRBV5-4
size: .

CDR3: CASSPTTGIGYGYTF
DNA: TGTGCCAGTAGTCCGACGACAGGGATTGGGTATGGCTACACCTTC
D: TRBD1
J: TRBJ1-2
V: TRBV19
size: .

CDR3: CASSIELAGGDTQYF
DNA: TGTGCCAGCAGTATTGAACTAGCGGGGGGAGATACGCAGTATTTT
D: TRBD2
J: TRBJ2-3
V: TRBV2
size: .

CDR3: CATKPLADAYEQYF
DNA: TGTGCCACTAAACCCCTAGCGGATGCCTACGAGCAGTACTTC
D: TRBD2
J: TRBJ2-7
V: TRBV6-6
size: .

CDR3: CASSYSELGNTIYF
DNA: TGTGCCAGCAGTTACTCTGAGTTAGGAAACACCATATATTTT
D: .
J: TRBJ1-3
V: TRBV6-6
size: .

CDR3: CASSRYGKETQYF
DNA: TGTGCCAGCTCAAGATACGGGAAAGAGACCCAGTACTTC
D: .
J: TRBJ2-5
V: TRBV18
size: .

CDR3: CASSVVTGGMVDTQYF
DNA: TGTGCCAGCAGCGTAGTGACGGGGGGGATGGTAGATACGCAGTATTTT
D: TRBD2
J: TRBJ2-3
V: TRBV9
size: .

CDR3: CASSVGAYGYTF
DNA: TGTGCCAGCAGTGTGGGGGCCTATGGCTACACCTTC
D: .
J: TRBJ1-2
V: TRBV6-1
size: few

CDR3: CASSTQTGRNEKLFF
DNA: TGTGCCAGCAGCACCCAGACAGGGCGTAATGAAAAACTGTTTTTT
D: TRBD1
J: TRBJ1-4
V: TRBV7-9
size: .

CDR3: CASSVDGGANNEQFF
DNA: TGTGCCAGCAGCGTAGACGGGGGGGCTAATAATGAGCAGTTCTTC
D: TRBD2
J: TRBJ2-1
V: TRBV9
size: .

CDR3: CASSVRGGNTGELFF
DNA: TGTGCCAGCAGCGTAAGGGGGGGAAACACCGGGGAGCTGTTTTTT
D: .
J: TRBJ2-2
V: TRBV9
size: .

CDR3: CATSRRDRGTEAFF
DNA: TGTGCCACCAGCAGGCGAGACAGGGGTACTGAAGCTTTCTTT
D: TRBD1
J: TRBJ1-1
V: TRBV15
size: .

CDR3: CASSQPQGRANVLTF
DNA: TGTGCCAGCAGCCAGCCACAGGGCCGAGCCAACGTCCTGACTTTC
D: .
J: TRBJ2-6
V: TRBV14
size: .

CDR3: CASRGGQGAYNEQFF
DNA: TGTGCCAGCAGGGGCGGACAGGGGGCTTACAATGAGCAGTTCTTC
D: TRBD1
J: TRBJ2-1
V: TRBV2
size: .

CDR3: CASSPTLGQPSYEQYF
DNA: TGTGCCAGCTCACCCACCCTGGGACAGCCCTCCTACGAGCAGTACTTC
D: TRBD1
J: TRBJ2-7
V: TRBV18
size: .

CDR3: CASSGLAGGSNEQFF
DNA: TGTGCCAGCAGCGGACTAGCGGGGGGTTCCAATGAGCAGTTCTTC
D: TRBD2
J: TRBJ2-1
V: TRBV7-3
size: .

CDR3: CASGRGAHNYEQYF
DNA: TGTGCCAGCGGGCGGGGCGCCCATAATTACGAGCAGTACTTC
D: .
J: TRBJ2-7
V: TRBV11-2
size: .

CDR3: CASEDRTNTEAFF
DNA: TGTGCCAGCGAGGACAGAACGAACACTGAAGCTTTCTTT
D: .
J: TRBJ1-1
V: TRBV2
size: .

CDR3: CATSSTGGGRWNTEAFF
DNA: TGTGCCACCAGCAGCACCGGCGGGGGCAGGTGGAACACTGAAGCTTTCTTT
D: .
J: TRBJ1-1
V: TRBV15
size: .

CDR3: CASSPGVASTDTQYF
DNA: TGTGCCAGCAGCCCCGGGGTGGCTTCCACAGATACGCAGTATTTT
D: .
J: TRBJ2-3
V: TRBV7-6
size: .

CDR3: CASRPELTDFSYNSPLHF
DNA: TGCGCCAGCAGACCCGAGCTTACAGATTTCTCCTATAATTCACCCCTCCACTTT
D: .
J: TRBJ1-6
V: TRBV5-1
size: .

CDR3: CASKSVENTGELFF
DNA: TGTGCCAGCAAAAGTGTAGAAAACACCGGGGAGCTGTTTTTT
D: .
J: TRBJ2-2
V: TRBV27
size: .

CDR3: CASSRGPYGYTF
DNA: TGTGCCAGCAGCCGAGGGCCCTATGGCTACACCTTC
D: .
J: TRBJ1-2
V: TRBV7-9
size: few

CDR3: CASSLDGLAHIQYF
DNA: TGCGCCAGCAGCTTGGACGGGTTAGCTCACATTCAGTACTTC
D: .
J: TRBJ2-4
V: TRBV5-1
size: .

CDR3: CASGRTSGRDTQYF
DNA: TGTGCCAGCGGTCGGACTAGCGGACGAGATACGCAGTATTTT
D: TRBD2
J: TRBJ2-3
V: TRBV13
size: .

CDR3: CASMFTEAFF
DNA: TGTGCCAGTATGTTCACTGAAGCTTTCTTT
D: .
J: TRBJ1-1
V: TRBV6-6
size: .

CDR3: CASRDAGAGSPLHF
DNA: TGTGCCAGCAGGGATGCAGGGGCCGGTTCACCCCTCCACTTT
D: .
J: TRBJ1-6
V: TRBV7-9
size: .

CDR3: CSVTGTGPYYGYTF
DNA: TGCAGCGTTACCGGGACAGGGCCTTACTATGGCTACACCTTC
D: TRBD1
J: TRBJ1-2
V: TRBV29-1
size: .

CDR3: CASSEGDSSYEQYF
DNA: TGTGCCAGCAGTGAAGGGGACAGCTCCTACGAGCAGTACTTC
D: TRBD1
J: TRBJ2-7
V: TRBV6-1
size: many

CDR3: CAISPIAGGIYNEQFF
DNA: TGTGCCATCAGTCCAATAGCGGGGGGGATATACAATGAGCAGTTCTTC
D: TRBD2
J: TRBJ2-1
V: TRBV10-3
size: .

CDR3: CASSFGLASNQPQHF
DNA: TGTGCCAGCAGCTTCGGACTCGCTAGCAATCAGCCCCAGCATTTT
D: .
J: TRBJ1-5
V: TRBV7-9
size: few

CDR3: CASSRTSFSQETQYF
DNA: TGTGCCAGCAGCCGGACTAGTTTTTCCCAAGAGACCCAGTACTTC
D: TRBD2
J: TRBJ2-5
V: TRBV5-6
size: .

CDR3: CASSALGQPQHF
DNA: TGTGCCAGCAGTGCCCTCGGGCAGCCCCAGCATTTT
D: .
J: TRBJ1-5
V: TRBV27
size: few

CDR3: CASSRGQGYGYTF
DNA: TGCGCCAGCAGCCGAGGACAGGGCTATGGCTACACCTTC
D: TRBD1
J: TRBJ1-2
V: TRBV5-1
size: .

CDR3: CASSLAGTNEKLFF
DNA: TGTGCCAGCAGCCTGGCAGGGACTAATGAAAAACTGTTTTTT
D: .
J: TRBJ1-4
V: TRBV9
size: .

CDR3: CASSPQGNTGELFF
DNA: TGTGCCAGCAGCCCCCAGGGGAACACCGGGGAGCTGTTTTTT
D: .
J: TRBJ2-2
V: TRBV7-3
size: .

CDR3: CATSRALSRNKNYEQYF
DNA: TGTGCCACCAGCAGAGCCCTTTCCAGGAACAAGAACTACGAGCAGTACTTC
D: .
J: TRBJ2-7
V: TRBV15
size: .

CDR3: CASSKRTSGGPETQYF
DNA: TGTGCCAGCAGCAAAAGGACTAGCGGGGGGCCGGAGACCCAGTACTTC
D: TRBD2
J: TRBJ2-5
V: TRBV5-4
size: .

CDR3: CASSDSQGETQYF
DNA: TGTGCCAGCAGCGACAGTCAGGGAGAGACCCAGTACTTC
D: .
J: TRBJ2-5
V: TRBV6-1
size: .

CDR3: CASSVGDGGETQYF
DNA: TGTGCCAGCAGTGTTGGAGACGGGGGAGAGACCCAGTACTTC
D: .
J: TRBJ2-5
V: TRBV2
size: .

CDR3: CASSADSEETQYF
DNA: TGTGCCAGCAGCGCTGACTCGGAAGAGACCCAGTACTTC
D: .
J: TRBJ2-5
V: TRBV5-6
size: .

CDR3: CASSREIQETQYF
DNA: TGTGCCAGTTCTAGGGAGATCCAAGAGACCCAGTACTTC
D: .
J: TRBJ2-5
V: TRBV7-9
size: .

CDR3: CASSLAHGGGALNIQYF
DNA: TGTGCCAGCAGCTTAGCGCACGGGGGAGGGGCGCTAAACATTCAGTACTTC
D: TRBD2
J: TRBJ2-4
V: TRBV7-6
size: once

CDR3: CASSQSPFGYTF
DNA: TGCGCCAGCAGTCAATCCCCTTTTGGCTACACCTTC
D: .
J: TRBJ1-2
V: TRBV23-1
size: .

CDR3: CASSYLDRSDTQYF
DNA: TGTGCCAGCAGTTACTTAGACAGATCAGATACGCAGTATTTT
D: .
J: TRBJ2-3
V: TRBV6-5
size: .

CDR3: CASSPSSPGGTEAFF
DNA: TGTGCCAGCTCACCATCGAGCCCCGGGGGCACTGAAGCTTTCTTT
D: .
J: TRBJ1-1
V: TRBV18
size: .

CDR3: CASSLALGAGVVNSPLHF
DNA: TGTGCCAGCAGCTTAGCCCTCGGGGCAGGGGTAGTTAATTCACCCCTCCACTTT
D: .
J: TRBJ1-6
V: TRBV7-2
size: .

CDR3: CASSGGGGYTF
DNA: TGTGCCAGCAGCGGGGGAGGCGGCTACACCTTC
D: .
J: TRBJ1-2
V: TRBV9
size: few

CDR3: CASSRGASPQYEQYF
DNA: TGTGCCAGCAGCCGGGGAGCCTCTCCCCAGTACGAGCAGTACTTC
D: .
J: TRBJ2-7
V: TRBV5-8
size: .

CDR3: CSVVQNTGELFF
DNA: TGCAGCGTTGTTCAGAACACCGGGGAGCTGTTTTTT
D: .
J: TRBJ2-2
V: TRBV29-1
size: .

CDR3: CASSSTESWDGYTF
DNA: TGTGCCAGCAGCTCGACAGAATCCTGGGATGGCTACACCTTC
D: .
J: TRBJ1-2
V: TRBV11-2
size: .

CDR3: CASSSGPVSGDRGNSPLHF
DNA: TGTGCCAGCAGCTCAGGGCCGGTTTCCGGGGACAGGGGAAATTCACCCCTCCACTTT
D: TRBD1
J: TRBJ1-6
V: TRBV5-4
size: .

CDR3: CASSAQGVGEQYF
DNA: TGTGCCAGCAGCGCCCAGGGGGTGGGGGAGCAGTACTTC
D: TRBD1
J: TRBJ2-7
V: TRBV9
size: .

CDR3: CASSASPTDTQYF
DNA: TGTGCCAGCAGTGCGTCTCCGACAGATACGCAGTATTTT
D: .
J: TRBJ2-3
V: TRBV6-4
size: .

CDR3: CASSRAGVMNTEAFF
DNA: TGTGCCAGCAGTCGAGCAGGGGTAATGAACACTGAAGCTTTCTTT
D: .
J: TRBJ1-1
V: TRBV27
size: .

CDR3: CASSLLGHMNTEAFF
DNA: TGTGCCAGCAGCTTACTTGGACACATGAACACTGAAGCTTTCTTT
D: .
J: TRBJ1-1
V: TRBV11-2
size: once

CDR3: CASSSSNTEAFF
DNA: TGTGCCAGCAGCTCGTCGAACACTGAAGCTTTCTTT
D: .
J: TRBJ1-1
V: TRBV7-9
size: .

CDR3: CASEGGSTDTQYF
DNA: TGTGCCAGCGAGGGCGGAAGCACAGATACGCAGTATTTT
D: .
J: TRBJ2-3
V: TRBV9
size: .